This is a list of T cell receptor beta chains from one sample in a study of blood T cell repertoires in COVID-19. The repertoire was sequenced with immunoSEQ multiplex PCR; TCRdb's copy has only in-frame clones and lacks some. This sample yields 300,000 to 350,000 clones, of which more than 75% are seen a single time; roughly 3.3% belongs to the top ten. The source material was peripheral blood. The receptor source for this set is a woman between 18 and 30 years old who had recovered from COVID-19. CDR3s include the opening cysteine and the closing phenylalanine or tryptophan. The D gene is left open where the match is weak. Part of the rows lack a size; the others show once, few, many or a class for expanded clones.

once	TRBV30	.	TRBJ1-1	CAWSLSVYTEAFF	TGTGCCTGGAGTCTTTCGGTGTACACTGAAGCTTTCTTT
.	TRBV3-1/TRBV3-2	TRBD2	TRBJ2-5	CASSHTSGSFRETQYF	TGTGCCAGCAGCCACACTAGCGGGAGTTTTCGGGAGACCCAGTACTTC
.	TRBV13	TRBD1	TRBJ2-5	CASRIQGAGETQYF	TGTGCCAGCAGAATCCAGGGGGCTGGAGAGACCCAGTACTTC
.	TRBV5-1	TRBD2	TRBJ2-1	CASSLARAGGTLSSYNEQFF	TGCGCCAGCAGCTTGGCCAGGGCGGGAGGTACACTGAGCTCCTACAATGAGCAGTTCTTC
.	TRBV7-2	.	TRBJ1-5	CASSLATGSDQPQHF	TGTGCCAGCAGCTTAGCGACAGGATCCGACCAGCCCCAGCATTTT
.	TRBV4-1	TRBD2	TRBJ2-1	CASSQEHLAGNDNEQFF	TGCGCCAGCAGCCAAGAGCATCTAGCGGGCAATGACAATGAGCAGTTCTTC
.	TRBV11-3	.	TRBJ2-1	CASSLEGHIDNEQFF	TGTGCCAGCAGCTTAGAGGGGCACATAGACAATGAGCAGTTCTTC
.	TRBV30	TRBD1	TRBJ2-1	CAWSPGTAYNEQFF	TGTGCCTGGAGCCCCGGGACAGCCTACAATGAGCAGTTCTTC
.	TRBV27	.	TRBJ2-2	CASSQRRARNTGELFF	TGTGCCAGCAGCCAACGCAGGGCTAGGAACACCGGGGAGCTGTTTTTT
.	TRBV6-5	.	TRBJ2-2	CATKGRNTGELFF	TGTGCCACCAAGGGGCGGAACACCGGGGAGCTGTTTTTT
.	TRBV3-1/TRBV3-2	TRBD1	TRBJ1-2	CASSRTGTGGSYGYTF	TGTGCCAGCAGCCGTACCGGGACAGGGGGCTCCTATGGCTACACCTTC
.	TRBV19	.	TRBJ1-5	CASSGGGASNQPQHF	TGTGCCAGTAGTGGGGGAGGGGCCTCCAATCAGCCCCAGCATTTT
once	TRBV4-2	.	TRBJ1-4	CASSQTRNGLNEKLFF	TGTGCCAGCAGCCAAACTAGGAACGGACTTAATGAAAAACTGTTTTTT
.	TRBV5-5	TRBD1	TRBJ1-6	CASSKGQAYSPLHF	TGTGCCAGCAGCAAGGGACAGGCCTATTCACCCCTCCACTTT
.	TRBV6-2/TRBV6-3	.	TRBJ2-3	CASSYPGERAIRTDTQYF	TGTGCCAGCAGTTACCCTGGTGAGAGGGCAATACGCACAGATACGCAGTATTTT
.	TRBV28	.	TRBJ2-3	CASSFAGALTDTQYF	TGTGCCAGCAGTTTTGCAGGGGCCCTCACAGATACGCAGTATTTT
.	TRBV6-6	.	TRBJ1-2	CASTPAGSPNYGYTF	TGTGCCAGCACCCCCGCGGGCAGCCCAAACTATGGCTACACCTTC
.	TRBV10-3	.	TRBJ2-5	CAISPCGDSLSNPQETQYF	TGTGCCATCAGTCCCTGTGGAGACAGCTTATCCAACCCCCAAGAGACCCAGTACTTC
.	TRBV5-1	.	TRBJ2-3	CASSPNGQPGTDTQYF	TGCGCCAGCAGCCCGAACGGACAGCCTGGCACAGATACGCAGTATTTT
once	TRBV19	TRBD1	TRBJ1-2	CASSAWDRVGYTF	TGTGCCAGTAGCGCGTGGGACAGGGTCGGCTACACCTTC
.	TRBV11-2	.	TRBJ1-1	CASSSGNTEAFF	TGTGCCAGCAGCTCGGGGAACACTGAAGCTTTCTTT
.	TRBV30	.	TRBJ1-1	CAWSVGGSTEAFF	TGTGCCTGGAGTGTCGGGGGGAGCACTGAAGCTTTCTTT
.	TRBV5-1	.	TRBJ1-5	CASSLGGPGQPQHF	TGCGCCAGCAGCTTGGGGGGGCCGGGGCAGCCCCAGCATTTT
.	TRBV15	.	TRBJ1-1	CATSNPPKNTEAFF	TGTGCCACCAGCAATCCCCCAAAGAACACTGAAGCTTTCTTT
.	TRBV13	.	TRBJ1-2	CASSFYQGIFGYTF	TGTGCCAGCAGCTTCTATCAGGGAATTTTTGGCTACACCTTC
once	TRBV27	.	TRBJ1-4	CASSLTWANEKLFF	TGTGCCAGCAGTTTGACATGGGCTAATGAAAAACTGTTTTTT
.	TRBV10-3	TRBD1	TRBJ1-6	CAIQGQGEGSPLHF	TGTGCCATCCAAGGACAGGGAGAGGGTTCACCCCTCCACTTT
.	TRBV11-2	.	TRBJ1-1	CASSFLIAGSTEAFF	TGTGCCAGCAGCTTTCTTATAGCGGGGAGCACTGAAGCTTTCTTT
once	TRBV27	TRBD1	TRBJ1-2	CASSRTPGQGLTNYGYTF	TGTGCCAGCAGTCGTACTCCGGGACAGGGACTAACTAACTATGGCTACACCTTC
.	TRBV7-9	.	TRBJ1-1	CASSFDRTHKGAFF	TGTGCCAGCAGCTTTGACAGGACCCACAAAGGGGCTTTCTTT
.	TRBV19	.	TRBJ2-3	CASSIYGGTASTDTQYF	TGTGCCAGTAGTATTTATGGGGGGACCGCTAGCACAGATACGCAGTATTTT
.	TRBV7-2	TRBD2	TRBJ2-2	CASSHETSLNGGELFF	TGTGCCAGCAGCCATGAGACTAGCCTAAATGGCGGGGAGCTGTTTTTT
.	TRBV10-3	.	TRBJ2-5	CAISESRVETQYF	TGTGCCATCAGTGAGTCCCGGGTGGAGACCCAGTACTTC
.	TRBV12-5	TRBD1	TRBJ1-6	CASGLSGGAANSPLHF	TGTGCTAGTGGCTTATCAGGGGGCGCGGCTAATTCACCCCTCCACTTT
few	TRBV4-1	TRBD2	TRBJ2-5	CASSHAYYRLAGGPEETQYF	TGCGCCAGCAGCCACGCATACTATCGACTAGCGGGAGGGCCGGAGGAGACCCAGTACTTC
.	TRBV5-1	.	TRBJ2-2	CASSLGQFPSKSNTGELFF	TGCGCCAGCAGCCTAGGACAGTTCCCGTCTAAATCGAACACCGGGGAGCTGTTTTTT
.	TRBV12-5	.	TRBJ2-1	CASGPQGSSYNEQFF	TGTGCTAGTGGACCCCAGGGGAGCTCCTACAATGAGCAGTTCTTC
.	TRBV27	.	TRBJ1-3	CASSQQGSGNTIYF	TGTGCCAGCAGTCAACAGGGTTCTGGAAACACCATATATTTT
.	TRBV9	TRBD2	TRBJ2-5	CASSVGGRPQETQYF	TGTGCCAGCAGCGTAGGCGGGAGGCCCCAAGAGACCCAGTACTTC
.	TRBV5-5	TRBD1	TRBJ2-3	CASSLDRGDTQYF	TGTGCCAGCAGCTTGGACAGGGGAGATACGCAGTATTTT
.	TRBV20-1	.	TRBJ1-2	CSAERDYGYTF	TGCAGTGCTGAGAGAGACTATGGCTACACCTTC
.	TRBV5-4	.	TRBJ2-5	CASSLRTPQETQYF	TGTGCCAGCAGCTTAAGGACACCTCAAGAGACCCAGTACTTC
.	TRBV10-3	TRBD2	TRBJ2-3	CAISEAGATTDTQYF	TGTGCCATCAGTGAAGCGGGAGCCACCACAGATACGCAGTATTTT
once	TRBV14	.	TRBJ1-1	CASSQQGDPGLWVTEAFF	TGTGCCAGCAGCCAACAGGGTGATCCAGGGCTATGGGTCACTGAAGCTTTCTTT
.	TRBV15	TRBD2	TRBJ2-2	CATSRGLAGAETGELFF	TGTGCCACCAGCAGGGGACTAGCGGGAGCGGAGACCGGGGAGCTGTTTTTT
.	TRBV4-1	.	TRBJ1-1	CASSQAATGLNTEAFF	TGCGCCAGCAGCCAAGCGGCGACAGGCTTGAACACTGAAGCTTTCTTT
.	TRBV5-1	.	TRBJ1-2	CASRGGTNYGYTF	TGCGCCAGCAGGGGTGGGACAAACTATGGCTACACCTTC
.	TRBV11-2	TRBD2	TRBJ2-3	CASSLAGGPGDTQYF	TGTGCCAGCAGCTTAGCGGGAGGGCCAGGAGATACGCAGTATTTT
few	TRBV7-6	TRBD1	TRBJ2-5	CASSLGQQETQYF	TGTGCCAGCAGCTTGGGACAGCAAGAGACCCAGTACTTC
.	TRBV6-6	TRBD2	TRBJ2-1	CASRRGTSGYDEQFF	TGTGCCAGCAGGCGAGGGACTAGCGGGTACGATGAGCAGTTCTTC